This T cell receptor beta chain derives from a study of T cells in Graves' hyperthyroidism and ophthalmopathy. Study-wide results and caveats: By a 13 V-J model, ophthalmopathy was set apart from stable hyperthyroidism.

This clonotype was seen at least ten times. Its target is unknown. From RNA transcripts, TCR beta CDR3 regions were amplified. The HTBI primer set was used in a first-round RT-PCR of the TCR CDR3. Using its own MiXCR run on the multiplex PCR reads, TCRdb lists one record per CDR3 protein. The table records more than 300,000 distinct CDR3 sequences, 13% of them present only once. Patients between 18 and 65 years old had hyperthyroidism, newly diagnosed and lasting under 2 months. Sequenced sample: blood. This receptor was identified in a woman aged 18-29 years with Graves' hyperthyroidism.

Here the CDR3 DNA reads TGTGCCAGCTCACCGTTAGGACAGAAAGAGACCCAGTACTTC. Translating it yields CASSPLGQKETQYF. This chain joins TRBV18 and TRBJ2-5, with TRBD1 as a possible D gene (6 bases). Per the germline V gene, CDR1 is KGHSH and CDR2 is LQKENI. The CDR3 is made up of 14 amino acids. Deletions cut 3 bases from V and 3 bases from J, with 11 bases between.